What follows are 21 T cell receptor beta chains derived from one specimen sequenced in a study of blood T cell repertoires in COVID-19. Measured with immunoSEQ multiplex PCR; TCRdb has only the in-frame clones, and not every one. The table includes under 150,000 clones, 70% to 90% detected once. Sequenced sample: peripheral blood. The receptors shown here come from a woman in her forties or fifties who had recovered from COVID-19.

The V gene is TRBV29-1, the J gene TRBJ2-7, with 10 bases lining up with TRBD1. The CDR3 has 13 residues. Germline V CDR1 and CDR2: SQVTM, ANQGSEA. V dropped 7 bases and J dropped 4; count of bases not matched to a gene: 7. The CDR3: CSAMGQGRYEQYF. The CDR3 DNA reads TGCAGCGCGATGGGACAGGGGAGGTACGAGCAGTACTTC.

The gene calls are TRBV2 and TRBJ2-5; 8 nucleotides agree with TRBD1. In germline, CDR1 is SNHLY, CDR2 FYNNEI. V lost 6 bases and J lost 5; bases outside the gene matches: 11. This CDR3 has 15 amino acids. CDR3 DNA: TGTGCCAGCAGAAATCAGGGGGCGCTAGTGGAGACCCAGTACTTC. Its translation is CASRNQGALVETQYF.

This clone was observed a single time. This rearrangement joins TRBV5-5 to TRBJ1-1; TRBD1 is a possible D gene (5 bases). The germline V and J ends were trimmed by 3 bases and 2 bases, with 14 bases remaining between them. Germline CDR1 and CDR2: SGHKS and YYEKEE (reference sequence). The CDR3 loop spans 15 amino acids. CDR3 DNA: TGTGCCAGCAGCTCCCCCCAGGACACTAACACTGAAGCTTTCTTT. It specifies CASSSPQDTNTEAFF.

The chain uses TRBV11-2 and TRBJ2-1; 14 nucleotides line up with TRBD2. Trimming cost V 6 bases and J 10 bases; bases outside gene matches: 8. The CDR3 is made up of 15 amino acids. Germline CDR1 is SGHAT and CDR2 is FQNNGV. CDR3 in amino acids: CASSSAGTSGGEQFF. For the CDR3, the DNA is TGTGCCAGCAGTTCCGCCGGGACTAGCGGGGGAGAGCAGTTCTTC.

The rearrangement links TRBV5-1 to TRBJ1-1; no clear D gene. In germline, CDR1 is SGHRS, CDR2 YFSETQ. This CDR3 has 14 amino acids. The ends were cut back, 2 bases at V and 2 bases at J, with 10 bases in the middle. DNA for the CDR3: TGCGCCAGCAGCTTAGGTACAGTCAACACTGAAGCTTTCTTT. Protein sequence: CASSLGTVNTEAFF. Variable domain in full (rest from reference TRBV5-1 and TRBJ1-1): KAGVTQTPRYLIKTRGQQVTLSCSPISGHRSVSWYQQTPGQGLQFLFEYFSETQRNKGNFPGRFSGRQFSNSRSEMNVSTLELGDSALYLCASSLGTVNTEAFFGQGTRLTVV.

This clone occurred once. The chain combines TRBV4-2 with TRBJ2-3; D uncertain. Trimming removed 1 base from V and 8 bases from J, with 7 bases in between. Germline V CDR1 and CDR2: LGHNA, YNFKEQ. CDR3 length: 12 amino acids. The CDR3 nucleotides read TGTGCCAGCAGCCAAGCGGTTGCTACGCAGTATTTT. This encodes CASSQAVATQYF.

The chain has TRBV20-1 and TRBJ1-1, with D hard to call. Germline V CDR1 and CDR2: DFQATT, SNEGSKA (reference sequence). CDR3 length equals 15 residues. Trimming shortened V by 6 bases and J by 0 bases, and 17 bases separated the two germline ends. The CDR3: CSASPPGSMNTEAFF. Written as DNA, the CDR3 is TGCAGTGCGAGTCCGCCGGGGTCGATGAACACTGAAGCTTTCTTT.

The chain has TRBV14 and TRBJ2-7; 9 bases match TRBD2. The CDR3 spans 15 residues. The germline V gene encodes CDR1 SGHDN and CDR2 FVKESK. V shed 1 base, J shed 3 bases, and the junction held 4 bases outside the gene matches. CDR3 sequence reads: CASSQGSGRNYEQYF. The CDR3 bases are TGTGCCAGCAGCCAAGGGAGCGGGAGGAACTACGAGCAGTACTTC.

This chain uses TRBV19 with TRBJ2-3; TRBD2 matches 8 bases. The CDR3 contains 14 residues. Germline CDR1 is LNHDA and CDR2 is SQIVND (reference sequence). Germline trimming cut 5 bases from V and 2 bases from J; bases unmatched to any gene: 3. The CDR3 reads CASSFSGNTDTQYF. The CDR3 nucleotides read TGTGCCAGTAGTTTTAGCGGGAACACAGATACGCAGTATTTT.

This chain uses TRBV19 with TRBJ2-1; D is ambiguous. There are 15 residues in the CDR3. V was trimmed by 0 bases and J by 0 bases, leaving 6 bases between them. Germline V gene sequence: CDR1 LNHDA, CDR2 SQIVND (reference sequence). CDR3 DNA: TGTGCCAGTAGTATAGACACTTCCTCCTACAATGAGCAGTTCTTC. It encodes CASSIDTSSYNEQFF.

The chain couples TRBV7-2 to TRBJ1-4; D gene uncertain. The CDR3 is 15 amino acids. Trimming cost V 2 bases and J 8 bases, with 15 bases left between them. CDR1 and CDR2 (germline): SGHTA, FQGNSA. CDR3 DNA sequence: TGTGCCAGCAGCTTATCCGGAGAACACGGGGAAAAACTGTTTTTT. Amino acids: CASSLSGEHGEKLFF.

The rearrangement uses TRBV2 and TRBJ1-2; D is undetermined. Germline CDR1 is SNHLY and CDR2 is FYNNEI. CDR3 length: 14 residues. Trimming pared 7 bases from V and 7 bases from J, leaving 19 bases between. Here the CDR3 reads CASTWEEQSSGYTF. The CDR3 DNA is TGTGCCAGCACTTGGGAGGAACAGAGTTCTGGCTACACCTTC.

This chain uses TRBV7-8 with TRBJ1-3, with 12 bases lining up with TRBD1. CDR1 and CDR2 from the germline V gene are SGHVS and FQNEAQ. CDR3 length equals 17 residues. The V gene end was trimmed by 6 bases and the J gene end by 1 base; junction bases not matched to a gene: 7. As DNA, the CDR3 is TGTGCCAGCAGGCCCTCGGGACAGGGGGCATCTGGAAACACCATATATTTT. Translated, it gives CASRPSGQGASGNTIYF.

There are a few counts of this clone. The V and J genes are TRBV7-9 and TRBJ2-5, with TRBD1 as a possible D gene (6 bases). This CDR3 has 13 residues. Per germline, CDR1 SEHNR and CDR2 FQNEAQ (reference sequence). V shed 1 base and J shed 4 bases, with 7 bases lying between them. CDR3 sequence reads: CASSLVGGETQYF. The CDR3 coding sequence is TGTGCCAGCAGCTTAGTAGGGGGAGAGACCCAGTACTTC.

The V call is TRBV30, the J call TRBJ2-7, with a possible D match to TRBD1 (6 bases). CDR3 length: 14 residues. From germline, CDR1 is GTSNPN and CDR2 SVGIG (reference sequence). V was pared by 4 bases and J by 2 bases, with 15 bases between. The CDR3 protein is CAWNTGLETYEQYF. The CDR3 nucleotides read TGTGCCTGGAACACAGGGCTAGAAACCTACGAGCAGTACTTC.

The chain uses TRBV5-1 and TRBJ2-3; the match to TRBD1 covers 7 bases. V lost 3 bases to trimming and J lost 2 bases; unmatched junction nucleotides: 3. This CDR3 comprises 14 residues. Per the germline V gene, CDR1 is SGHRS and CDR2 is YFSETQ. CDR3 region: CASSWTGTTDTQYF. As DNA, the CDR3 is TGCGCCAGCAGCTGGACAGGCACCACAGATACGCAGTATTTT. The entire variable domain, with the rest obtained from reference TRBV5-1 and TRBJ2-3, is as follows: KAGVTQTPRYLIKTRGQQVTLSCSPISGHRSVSWYQQTPGQGLQFLFEYFSETQRNKGNFPGRFSGRQFSNSRSEMNVSTLELGDSALYLCASSWTGTTDTQYFGPGTRLTVL.

This clone appeared many times. The V call is TRBV19, the J call TRBJ2-1; possibly TRBD2 for D (5 bases). In germline, CDR1 is LNHDA, CDR2 SQIVND (reference sequence). V lost 1 base and J lost 5, with 12 bases in between. This CDR3 comprises 15 residues. The CDR3 DNA follows: TGTGCCAGTAGTATAGGCCCACTAGAAAACAATGAGCAGTTCTTC. Protein: CASSIGPLENNEQFF.

This clone showed up just a few times. The J gene is TRBJ2-7, the V gene TRBV2, with a possible D match to TRBD1 (6 bases). Per germline, CDR1 SNHLY and CDR2 FYNNEI. This CDR3 comprises 13 residues. V was trimmed by 7 bases and J by 7 bases, leaving 17 bases between them. CDR3 protein: CASKGTLFKEQYF. CDR3 bases: TGTGCCAGCAAAGGGACACTTTTTAAGGAGCAGTACTTC.

The chain uses TRBV29-1 and TRBJ1-1, with 8 bases that match TRBD1. Germline CDR1 reads SQVTM; CDR2 reads ANQGSEA. The CDR3 consists of 13 residues. The junction had 3 bases not matched to a gene; V was cut back by 6 bases and J by 0 bases. CDR3: CSVHRGMNTEAFF. In DNA, the CDR3 is TGCAGCGTCCACAGGGGGATGAACACTGAAGCTTTCTTT.

The V gene is TRBV2, the J gene TRBJ1-3, with D uncertain. V lost 5 bases, J lost 4 bases, and 6 bases lay in between. The germline CDR1 and CDR2 sequences are SNHLY and FYNNEI. The CDR3 covers 12 residues. CDR3 amino acids: CASSSVGNTIYF. As DNA, the CDR3 is TGTGCCAGCAGTTCGGTCGGAAACACCATATATTTT.

J is TRBJ2-1 and V is TRBV18; the match to TRBD2 covers 12 bases. With 0 bases clipped from V and 6 bases from J, the junction kept 3 bases outside the gene matches. The CDR3 runs 16 residues. Germline CDR1 KGHSH, CDR2 LQKENI. In DNA form, the CDR3 reads TGTGCCAGCTCACCACCCCTAGCGGGGGGGCGCAATGAGCAGTTCTTC. It specifies CASSPPLAGGRNEQFF.